This is a list of T cell receptor beta chains from one sample in a study of T-cell reconstitution after alpha-beta-depleted transplantation in children. One entry per CDR3 protein, called by TCRdb with MiXCR from the PCR reads. The table lists some 95,000 distinct CDR3 sequences, under 25% of them singletons. The specimen comprised PBMCs, sampled before TCRalphabeta/CD19-depleted stem cell transplant. These receptor sequences come from a boy between 2 and 10 years old with acute lymphoblastic leukemia, due to receive a stem cell transplant. Each CDR3 is given with its conserved first and last residue. D genes are given only for firm matches. Not every row has a clone size; where given, it reads once, few, many or a size class.

cdr3_nt cdr3_aa j_call clone_size d_call v_call cdr3_length
TGTGCCTGGAGCCCCCTGAACACCGGGGAGCTGTTTTTT CAWSPLNTGELFF TRBJ2-2 NA NA TRBV30 13
TGCGCCAGCCCGCGGTTAACAGGGGACAATGAGCAGTTCTTC CASPRLTGDNEQFF TRBJ2-1 once TRBD1 TRBV4-3 14
TGTGCCAGCAGTCCAGGGACTAGCTGGGACGATGAGCAGTTCTTC CASSPGTSWDDEQFF TRBJ2-1 NA TRBD2 TRBV12-3/TRBV12-4 15
TGTGCCAGCAGTTTAGGGGTAGCGGGATCAGTTTACAATGAGCAGTTCTTC CASSLGVAGSVYNEQFF TRBJ2-1 few TRBD2 TRBV28 17
TGTGCCAGCAGCTTAGGGGGAACAGGGGGCGGCTATGGCTACACCTTC CASSLGGTGGGYGYTF TRBJ1-2 NA TRBD1 TRBV7-6 16
TGTGCCAGCGTTTCGCGGGGGCCGAGTAATGAGCAGTTCTTC CASVSRGPSNEQFF TRBJ2-1 NA NA TRBV13 14
TGCGCCAGCAGCTTGGCCGGGACTAGGGGGCTCGAGCAGTACTTC CASSLAGTRGLEQYF TRBJ2-7 NA NA TRBV5-1 15
TGCGCCAGCAGCCAAGTCATACAGGGAAATTCACCCCTCCACTTT CASSQVIQGNSPLHF TRBJ1-6 few NA TRBV4-1 15
TGCAGTGCCAGAAATCAGCCCCAGCATTTT CSARNQPQHF TRBJ1-5 NA NA TRBV20-1 10
TGTGCCAGCAGCACCAACGTCGGGCTAGCGGACTACTCCTACAATGAGCAGTTCTTC CASSTNVGLADYSYNEQFF TRBJ2-1 few TRBD2 TRBV11-1 19
TGTGCCAGCAGCCAAGAGGGGGCTAGCGGAGGGGTCGGGGAGCTGTTTTTT CASSQEGASGGVGELFF TRBJ2-2 few NA TRBV4-2 17
TGTGCCAGCAGCTCGACGACTCCGGGACTAGCGGGAGGAGAGACCCAGTACTTC CASSSTTPGLAGGETQYF TRBJ2-5 many TRBD2 TRBV7-2 18
TGCAGTGCTTCCGGACTAGCAGACACCGGGGAGCTGTTTTTT CSASGLADTGELFF TRBJ2-2 NA TRBD2 TRBV20-1 14
TGTGCCAGCAGCGCCCGTGGGACTAGCGGGACGGCCTACAATGAGCAGTTCTTC CASSARGTSGTAYNEQFF TRBJ2-1 NA TRBD2 TRBV9 18
TGTGCCAGCAGCCCTATGTACAATGAGCAGTTCTTC CASSPMYNEQFF TRBJ2-1 NA NA TRBV28 12
TGTGCCAGCAGCTTAAGGACTAGCGGCTACAATGAGCAGTTCTTC CASSLRTSGYNEQFF TRBJ2-1 few TRBD2 TRBV11-2 15
TGTGCCAGCAGCTTTCACAGGGGAGGGAACACCGGGGAGCTGTTTTTT CASSFHRGGNTGELFF TRBJ2-2 once NA TRBV7-8 16
TGCGCCAGCAGCTTGGAAGGGGTCGGCAATCAGCCCCAGCATTTT CASSLEGVGNQPQHF TRBJ1-5 few NA TRBV5-1 15
TGCGCCAGCAGCTTGGGTGGGGGAGGCCTCTCCTACAATGAGCAGTTCTTC CASSLGGGGLSYNEQFF TRBJ2-1 many NA TRBV5-1 17
TGTGCCAGCTCCCCCGGCCGGAACCCAAATGAGCAGTTCTTC CASSPGRNPNEQFF TRBJ2-1 NA NA TRBV7-8 14
TGTGCCAGCAGCCAAGAAGGGGGACGGGAGTGGCCAGATACGCAGTATTTT CASSQEGGREWPDTQYF TRBJ2-3 few NA TRBV4-2 17
TGTGCCAGCAGCAGACGGACCAATCAGCCCCAGCATTTT CASSRRTNQPQHF TRBJ1-5 NA NA TRBV28 13